These 24 T cell receptor beta chains came from one sample sequenced in a study of blood T cells in healthy people across ages. A sample-barcoded 5' primer and a J-beta primer mix were used in a second PCR of about 7 to 12 cycles. TCRdb recomputed calls from the 5' RACE reads with MiXCR, one row per CDR3 protein. The profile covers nearly 800,000 distinct CDR3 sequences, with about 25% appearing a single time and roughly 3.5% taken by the ten largest. These data were likewise used in another study, on T cells of mothers and their children.

Sequenced: blood. These receptors were obtained from a boy under 18 in good health.

The rearrangement joins TRBV29-1 to TRBJ1-1; a possible D gene is TRBD1 (5 bases). The CDR3 is 13 residues long. CDR1 is SQVTM and CDR2 is ANQGSEA in the germline V gene. The V end lost 6 bases, the J end lost 2 bases, and 13 bases lay between the germline ends. The CDR3 reads CSVSGRVNTEAFF. CDR3 DNA: TGCAGCGTATCGGGCAGGGTAAACACTGAAGCTTTCTTT.

The genes are TRBV4-3 and TRBJ2-5; 9 bases are a match to TRBD2. The J call is uncertain, as TRBJ2-1 better fits the DNA end. The germline V gene encodes CDR1 LGHNA and CDR2 YSLEER. This CDR3 has 15 amino acids. The CDR3 region is CASSQDGTSLDEQFF. DNA for the CDR3: TGCGCCAGCAGCCAAGATGGGACTAGCCTCGATGAGCAGTTCTTC.

This clonotype was detected only a few times. The chain carries TRBV7-3 and TRBJ2-5, with 7 bases that match TRBD1. This CDR3 has 16 residues. The V and J ends lost 0 bases and 2 bases, in that order; junction bases with no gene match: 6. Germline lookup yields CDR1 SGHTA and CDR2 FQGTGA. In DNA, the CDR3 is TGTGCCAGCAGCTTAACGGTGGACAGGTTACAAGAGACCCAGTACTTC. Its translation is CASSLTVDRLQETQYF.

V and J are TRBV11-2 and TRBJ2-1; 8 nucleotides match TRBD2. CDR3 size: 15 residues. The V segment lost 0 bases and the J segment 5 bases; nucleotides outside the gene matches: 3. The germline V gene encodes CDR1 SGHAT and CDR2 FQNNGV. The CDR3 spells CASSLEPGLDNEQFF. The CDR3 DNA reads TGTGCCAGCAGCTTAGAGCCGGGACTAGACAATGAGCAGTTCTTC.

The table lists this clonotype with a few counts. The V and J genes are TRBV20-1 and TRBJ2-7, with D perhaps matching TRBD2 (5 bases). Trimming shortened V by 6 bases and J by 0 bases, and 6 bases separated the two germline ends. This CDR3 has 11 amino acids. CDR1 is DFQATT and CDR2 is SNEGSKA in the germline V gene (reference sequence). The CDR3 protein is CSAGVSYEQYF. For the CDR3, the DNA is TGCAGTGCCGGGGTCTCCTACGAGCAGTACTTC.

The chain carries TRBV29-1 and TRBJ2-3, with D unresolved. From germline, CDR1 is SQVTM and CDR2 ANQGSEA. V was trimmed by 4 bases and J by 2 bases, leaving 10 bases between them. The CDR3 totals 13 residues. This CDR3 is CSVGLLITDTQYF. The CDR3 DNA reads as TGCAGCGTTGGACTCCTCATCACAGATACGCAGTATTTT.

This clonotype was picked up a small number of times. This chain links TRBV4-3 with TRBJ1-4; D possibly corresponds to TRBD1 (6 bases). V lost 3 bases, J lost 5 bases, and 16 bases lay in between. From germline, CDR1 is LGHNA and CDR2 YSLEER. The CDR3 loop spans 16 amino acids. The CDR3 loop is CASSHPERGGNEKLFF. CDR3 DNA: TGCGCCAGCAGCCACCCCGAACGAGGGGGGAATGAAAAACTGTTTTTT.

This clonotype appeared a few times. The gene calls are TRBV11-1 and TRBJ2-5, with 10 positions matching TRBD2. J lost 2 bases, V lost 3 bases, and 3 bases had no gene match. This CDR3 comprises 15 residues. The V gene's germline CDR1 is SGHAT and CDR2 FQDESV (reference sequence). The CDR3 nucleotides read TGTGCCAGCAGCTTGGGACTAGCGAATCAAGAGACCCAGTACTTC. Translation gives CASSLGLANQETQYF.

The genes are TRBV27 and TRBJ1-2; tentatively, D is TRBD1 (5 bases). In germline, CDR1 is MNHEY, CDR2 SMNVEV (reference sequence). The CDR3 spans 16 residues. Trimming pared 3 bases from V and 2 bases from J, leaving 16 bases between. The CDR3 DNA follows: TGTGCCAGCAGTTTTATTGTGGTGGGGCAGAACTATGGCTACACCTTC. It is translated as CASSFIVVGQNYGYTF.

J is TRBJ2-7 and V is TRBV15, with 8 bases matching TRBD1. Germline CDR1 reads LNHNV; CDR2 reads YYDKDF (reference sequence). The CDR3 sequence is 14 residues long. V trimming: 5 bases; J trimming: 6 bases; junction bases outside the gene matches: 9. CDR3 sequence (DNA): TGTGCCACCAGCTTCCGGGACAGGTACGCCGAGCAGTACTTC. This translates into CATSFRDRYAEQYF.

The genes are TRBV29-1 and TRBJ2-5; the D gene is possibly TRBD1 (5 bases). The DNA end is more similar to TRBJ2-7, so the J call may be wrong. Germline assignment: CDR1 SQVTM and CDR2 ANQGSEA. The CDR3 is 12 amino acids. CDR3 sequence reads: CSVVKGLYEQYF. The CDR3 DNA sequence: TGCAGCGTTGTAAAGGGGCTATACGAGCAGTACTTC.

This clonotype was counted a single time. The chain uses TRBV20-1 and TRBJ1-1, with D perhaps matching TRBD1 (5 bases). Trimming shortened V by 4 bases and J by 1 base, and 10 bases separated the two germline ends. Looked up from germline, CDR1 is DFQATT and CDR2 is SNEGSKA (reference sequence). The CDR3 is made up of 13 amino acids. This CDR3 is CSAIGHRNTEAFF. The DNA for the CDR3 is TGCAGTGCTATTGGACACCGGAACACTGAAGCTTTCTTT.

V and J are TRBV6-2 or TRBV6-3 and TRBJ2-7; the match to TRBD2 covers 11 bases. TRBJ2-1 matches the DNA end more closely, so the J call is doubtful. Germline lookup yields CDR1 MNHEY and CDR2 SVGEGT. The CDR3 totals 14 residues. For the CDR3, the DNA is TGTGCCAGCAGTGACCTAGCGGGAGGCTTAGGTCAGTTCTTC. Its translation is CASSDLAGGLGQFF.

In this sample, this clonotype turned up a few times. The V and J genes are TRBV30 and TRBJ1-2, with D perhaps TRBD1 (6 bases). V gave up 0 bases and J gave up 8 bases, with 16 bases separating them. Germline lookup yields CDR1 GTSNPN and CDR2 SVGIG (reference sequence). This CDR3 is 14 amino acids long. The CDR3 sequence: CAWSVGDGGRGYTF. CDR3 in DNA: TGTGCCTGGAGTGTAGGGGACGGGGGCCGCGGCTACACCTTC.

This clonotype came up a few times. The V call is TRBV6-2 or TRBV6-3, the J call TRBJ2-5; 13 bases fit TRBD2. The germline CDR1 and CDR2 sequences are MNHEY and SVGEGT. This CDR3 is 19 amino acids long. V lost 6 bases to trimming and J lost 5 bases; unmatched junction nucleotides: 18. The CDR3: CASSWGGLAGVGGGETQYF. As DNA, the CDR3 is TGTGCCAGCAGCTGGGGCGGACTAGCGGGAGTCGGAGGAGGGGAGACCCAGTACTTC.

This clonotype appeared a few times. A much larger clone is a single base away; this may be a read error. The rearrangement joins TRBV9 to TRBJ1-3; TRBD1 might be the D (5 bases). The V gene lost 6 bases and the J gene lost 4 bases, with 14 bases spanning the gap. Germline loops: CDR1 SGDLS, CDR2 YYNGEE. The CDR3 runs 14 residues. The CDR3 spells CASNDRDGGNTIYF. Here the CDR3 DNA reads TGTGCCAGCAACGACCGGGACGGAGGAAACACCATATATTTT.

This clonotype was counted only a few times. The chain employs TRBV21-1 and TRBJ2-1; the table's TRBD2 call for D was not verified on the DNA. TRBV21-1 is a recognized pseudogene. The CDR3 is 17 amino acids. CDR3 in DNA: TGTGCCAGCAGCAAACCCATAGCGGGTTTCTCCTACAATGAGCAGTTCTTC. This gives the protein CASSKPIAGFSYNEQFF.

This clonotype was seen a few times. The chain couples TRBV6-2 or TRBV6-3 to TRBJ2-7; D is perhaps TRBD1 (6 bases). CDR3 length: 13 residues. V lost 6 bases, J lost 2 bases, and 11 bases lay in between. CDR1 and CDR2 (germline): MNHEY, SVGEGT. The CDR3 loop is CASRKTGAYEQYF. DNA of the CDR3: TGTGCCAGCAGGAAGACAGGAGCCTACGAGCAGTACTTC.

This clonotype was seen a few times. This chain joins TRBV20-1 and TRBJ1-3; the match to TRBD1 covers 9 bases. In germline, CDR1 is DFQATT, CDR2 SNEGSKA (reference sequence). Losses at the gene ends were 5 bases for V and 3 bases for J; bases not matched to a gene: 5. The CDR3 covers 14 residues. CDR3: CSAHPDRGGNTIYF. The CDR3 bases are TGCAGTGCTCACCCGGACAGGGGTGGAAACACCATATATTTT.

The chain combines TRBV29-1 with TRBJ1-2; D not resolved. Germline assignment: CDR1 SQVTM and CDR2 ANQGSEA. The CDR3 is 15 residues long. The V and J ends lost 0 bases and 3 bases respectively, with 14 bases between them. CDR3 DNA: TGCAGCGTTGAAGAGGTCACGGCGAGGGACTATGGCTACACCTTC. Translation: CSVEEVTARDYGYTF.

The V and J genes are TRBV7-9 and TRBJ2-1; the match to TRBD2 covers 8 bases. Germline CDR1 SEHNR, CDR2 FQNEAQ (reference sequence). The CDR3 spans 15 residues. The ends lost 8 bases at V and 1 base at J; junction bases unmatched: 7. The CDR3 reads CASWIAGLSYNEQFF. CDR3 nucleotides: TGTGCCAGCTGGATAGCGGGGCTATCCTACAATGAGCAGTTCTTC.

This clonotype was picked up a small number of times. The chain uses TRBV28 and TRBJ2-7; D gene uncertain. From germline, CDR1 is MDHEN and CDR2 SYDVKM. CDR3 length equals 14 residues. The V and J ends lost 3 bases and 1 base respectively, with 10 bases between them. CDR3: CASSFTGRSYEQYF. DNA for the CDR3: TGTGCCAGCAGTTTTACGGGCAGATCCTACGAGCAGTACTTC.

This clonotype was seen more than once but under ten times. V and J are TRBV6-2 or TRBV6-3 and TRBJ2-6; D could derive from TRBD1 or TRBD2 (5 bases each). Germline CDR1 and CDR2: MNHEY and SVGEGT. Trimming stripped 6 bases from V and 0 bases from J, with 9 bases between. This CDR3 has 15 residues. CDR3 DNA sequence: TGTGCCAGCAGCTACGGGGCCTCTGGGGCCAACGTCCTGACTTTC. Encoded protein: CASSYGASGANVLTF.

In regard to this clonotype: One end of the junction fails to match germline, which may point to a read error. The chain carries TRBV7-2 and TRBJ2-4; 7 bases fit TRBD2. This CDR3 has 16 residues. Germline CDR1 SGHTA, CDR2 FQGNSA. The CDR3 is CASSLALGGAKNIRYF. The CDR3 nucleotides are TGTGCCAGCAGCTTAGCCCTGGGAGGGGCCAAAAACATTCGGTACTTC. Looking up the rest from reference TRBV7-2 and TRBJ2-4 gives the full variable domain: GAGVSQSPSNKVTEKGKDVELRCDPISGHTALYWYRQSLGQGLEFLIYFQGNSAPDKSGLPSDRFSAERTGGSVSTLTIQRTQQEDSAVYLCASSLALGGAKNIRYFGAGTRLSVL.